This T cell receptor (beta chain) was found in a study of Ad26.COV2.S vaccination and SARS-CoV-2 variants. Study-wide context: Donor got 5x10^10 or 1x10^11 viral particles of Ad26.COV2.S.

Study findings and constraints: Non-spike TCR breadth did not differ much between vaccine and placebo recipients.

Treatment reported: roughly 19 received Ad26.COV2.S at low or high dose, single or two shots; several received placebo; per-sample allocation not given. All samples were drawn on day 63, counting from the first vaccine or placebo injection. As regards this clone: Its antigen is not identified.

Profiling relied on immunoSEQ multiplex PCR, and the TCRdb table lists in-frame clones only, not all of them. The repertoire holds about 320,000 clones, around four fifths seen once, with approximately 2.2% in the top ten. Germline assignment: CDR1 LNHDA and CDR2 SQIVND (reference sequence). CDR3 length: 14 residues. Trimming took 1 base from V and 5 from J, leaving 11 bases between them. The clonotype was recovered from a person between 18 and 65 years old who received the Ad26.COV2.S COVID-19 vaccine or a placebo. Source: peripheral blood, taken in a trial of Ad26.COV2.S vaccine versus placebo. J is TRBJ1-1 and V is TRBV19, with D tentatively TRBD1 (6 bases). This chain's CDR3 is CASSIAGGHTEAFF. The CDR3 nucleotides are TGTGCCAGTAGTATAGCGGGGGGCCATACTGAAGCTTTCTTT.